The following is a T cell receptor beta chain sequence with its context. Per the germline V gene, CDR1 is SQVTM and CDR2 is ANQGSEA. This CDR3 is 14 amino acids long. Trimming removed 2 bases at V and 2 bases at J, with 10 bases between. The PCR had 60 Vbeta and 13 Jbeta primers. This table comes from immunoSEQ multiplex PCR, and its TCRdb copy is limited to in-frame clones, with some not included. The repertoire holds around 130,000 clones, 70% to 90% seen once, with 5.5% to 7.5% in the top ten. The sample comes from a study of cytomegalovirus exposure and HLA in healthy donors. Turning to the study itself: Around 200 million T cells yielded about 120 million unique TCR beta sequences, as an earlier analysis found.

This sequence was found in a woman aged 40 to 50 in good health and CMV-seropositive. The rearrangement joins TRBV29-1 to TRBJ1-3, with D maybe TRBD1 (5 bases). Sequences were obtained from PBMCs. In DNA, the CDR3 is TGCAGCGTTGAATTGTCGGGGGCTGGAAACACCATATATTTT. Translated, it gives CSVELSGAGNTIYF.